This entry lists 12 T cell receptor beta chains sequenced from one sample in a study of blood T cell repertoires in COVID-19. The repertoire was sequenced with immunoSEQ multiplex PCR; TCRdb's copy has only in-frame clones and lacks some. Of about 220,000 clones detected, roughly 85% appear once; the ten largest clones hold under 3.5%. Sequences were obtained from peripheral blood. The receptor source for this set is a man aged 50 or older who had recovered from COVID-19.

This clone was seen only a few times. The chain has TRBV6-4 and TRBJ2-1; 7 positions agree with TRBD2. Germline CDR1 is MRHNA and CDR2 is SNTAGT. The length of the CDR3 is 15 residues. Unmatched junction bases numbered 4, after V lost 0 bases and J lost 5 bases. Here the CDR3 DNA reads TGTGCCAGCAGTGACTCCGCTAGCGGCCACAATGAGCAGTTCTTC. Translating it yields CASSDSASGHNEQFF.

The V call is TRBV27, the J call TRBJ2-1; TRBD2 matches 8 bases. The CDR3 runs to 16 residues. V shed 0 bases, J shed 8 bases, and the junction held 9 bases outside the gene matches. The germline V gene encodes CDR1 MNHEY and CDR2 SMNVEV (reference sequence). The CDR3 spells CASSLSLSGSVHEQFF. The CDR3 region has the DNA TGTGCCAGCAGTTTATCGCTGAGCGGGAGTGTCCATGAGCAGTTCTTC.

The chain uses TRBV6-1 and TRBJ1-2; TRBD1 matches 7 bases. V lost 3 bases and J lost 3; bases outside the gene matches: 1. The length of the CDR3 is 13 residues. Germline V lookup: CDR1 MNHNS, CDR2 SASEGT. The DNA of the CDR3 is TGTGCCAGCAGTGACGACAGGGACTATGGCTACACCTTC. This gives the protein CASSDDRDYGYTF.

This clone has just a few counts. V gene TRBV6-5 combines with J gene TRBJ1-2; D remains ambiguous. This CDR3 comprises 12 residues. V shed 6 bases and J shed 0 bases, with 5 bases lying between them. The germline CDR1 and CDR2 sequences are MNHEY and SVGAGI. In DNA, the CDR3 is TGTGCCAGCAGAGGAGCTAACTATGGCTACACCTTC. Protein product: CASRGANYGYTF.

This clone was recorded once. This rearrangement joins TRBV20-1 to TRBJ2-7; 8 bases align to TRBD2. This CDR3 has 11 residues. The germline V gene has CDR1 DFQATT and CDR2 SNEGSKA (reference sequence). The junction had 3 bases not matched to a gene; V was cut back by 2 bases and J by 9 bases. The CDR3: CSARLSGRQYF. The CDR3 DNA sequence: TGCAGTGCTAGACTGAGCGGGAGGCAGTACTTC.

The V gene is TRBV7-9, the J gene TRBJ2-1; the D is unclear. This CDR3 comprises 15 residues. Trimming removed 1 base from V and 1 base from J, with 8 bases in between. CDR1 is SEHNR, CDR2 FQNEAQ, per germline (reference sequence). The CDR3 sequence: CASSLVVISYNEQFF. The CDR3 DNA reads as TGTGCCAGCAGCTTAGTCGTAATTTCCTACAATGAGCAGTTCTTC.

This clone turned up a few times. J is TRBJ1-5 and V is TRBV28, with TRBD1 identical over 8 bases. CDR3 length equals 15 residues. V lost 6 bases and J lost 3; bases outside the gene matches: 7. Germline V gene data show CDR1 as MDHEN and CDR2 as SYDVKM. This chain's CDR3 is CASSRADRANQPQHF. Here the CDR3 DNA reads TGTGCCAGCAGCAGAGCGGACAGGGCCAATCAGCCCCAGCATTTT.

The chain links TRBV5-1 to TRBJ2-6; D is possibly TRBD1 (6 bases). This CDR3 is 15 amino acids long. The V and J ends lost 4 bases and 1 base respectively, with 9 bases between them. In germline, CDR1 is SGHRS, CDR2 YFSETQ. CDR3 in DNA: TGCGCCAGCAGCGACACAGGGTCTGGGGCCAACGTCCTGACTTTC. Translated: CASSDTGSGANVLTF.

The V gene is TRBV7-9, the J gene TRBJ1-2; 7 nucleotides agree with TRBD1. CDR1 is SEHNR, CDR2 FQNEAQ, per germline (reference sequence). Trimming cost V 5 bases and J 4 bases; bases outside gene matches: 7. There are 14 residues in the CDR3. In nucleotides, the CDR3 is TGTGCCAGCAGCACACCGACAGGGATCTATGGCTACACCTTC. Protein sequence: CASSTPTGIYGYTF.

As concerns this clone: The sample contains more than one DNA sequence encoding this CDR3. CDR3 nucleotide sequence: TGTGCCAGTAGTATAGATCGGGGTAGCAATCAGCCCCAGCATTTT. It encodes CASSIDRGSNQPQHF. The chain carries TRBV19 and TRBJ1-5; D is undetermined. V lost 0 bases and J 0 bases, leaving 6 bases between the germline ends. This CDR3 region has 15 residues. Per germline, CDR1 LNHDA and CDR2 SQIVND (reference sequence).

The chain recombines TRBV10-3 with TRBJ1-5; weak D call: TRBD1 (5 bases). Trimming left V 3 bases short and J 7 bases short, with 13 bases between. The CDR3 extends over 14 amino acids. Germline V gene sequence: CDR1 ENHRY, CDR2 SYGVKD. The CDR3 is CAISDSGFGQPQHF. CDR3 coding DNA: TGTGCCATCAGTGACTCAGGGTTTGGGCAGCCCCAGCATTTT.

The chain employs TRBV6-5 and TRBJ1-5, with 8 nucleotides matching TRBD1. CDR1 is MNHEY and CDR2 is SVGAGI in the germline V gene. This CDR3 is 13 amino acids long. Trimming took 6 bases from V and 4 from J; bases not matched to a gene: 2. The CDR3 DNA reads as TGTGCCAGCAGGGACAGGGAGAATCAGCCCCAGCATTTT. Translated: CASRDRENQPQHF.